This entry lists 25 T cell receptor beta chains sequenced from one sample in a study of blood T cells in healthy people across ages. Combining a sample-barcoded 5' primer with a J-beta primer mix, a second PCR ran for 7 to 11 cycles. One entry per CDR3 protein, called by TCRdb with MiXCR from the 5' RACE reads. Seen here are 650,000 to 700,000 distinct CDR3 sequences, approximately 29% observed once, and the top ten hold 15%. Input material: blood. The receptors stem from a woman at least 80 years old in good health.

The rearrangement joins TRBV30 to TRBJ2-5; D might be TRBD1 (6 bases). The CDR3 loop spans 14 amino acids. Germline values: CDR1 GTSNPN, CDR2 SVGIG (reference sequence). V was trimmed by 3 bases and J by 5 bases, leaving 16 bases between them. In DNA form, the CDR3 reads TGTGCCTGGAGCGGGGACACCGGACGGGAGACCCAGTACTTC. Amino acid sequence: CAWSGDTGRETQYF.

This chain uses TRBV20-1 with TRBJ2-5; D is undetermined. Trimming took off 3 bases at V and 11 bases at J, with 16 bases between the two ends. CDR3 length equals 12 residues. Germline CDR1 reads DFQATT; CDR2 reads SNEGSKA (reference sequence). The CDR3 DNA follows: TGCAGTGCTAGTATCGTGGCGCGTGAGCAGTACTTC. It codes for CSASIVAREQYF.

The sample holds a few counts of this clonotype. The rearrangement uses TRBV6-2 or TRBV6-3 and TRBJ1-1; D uncertain. The CDR3 totals 13 residues. V shed 6 bases and J shed 6 bases, with 14 bases lying between them. Germline values: CDR1 MNHEY, CDR2 SVGEGT. CDR3 in amino acids: CASRYIPSPEAFF. DNA of the CDR3: TGTGCCAGCAGGTACATCCCCTCTCCTGAAGCTTTCTTT.

This clonotype was observed a few times. The chain has TRBV28 and TRBJ2-7; D perhaps matches TRBD1 (6 bases). The germline V gene encodes CDR1 MDHEN and CDR2 SYDVKM. This CDR3 has 14 amino acids. Trimming removed 6 bases from V and 4 bases from J, with 16 bases in between. The CDR3: CASSNLLQGYEQYF. The CDR3, as DNA: TGTGCCAGCAGCAATCTTCTACAGGGATACGAGCAGTACTTC. The whole variable domain, filled in from reference TRBV28 and TRBJ2-7, reads DVKVTQSSRYLVKRTGEKVFLECVQDMDHENMFWYRQDPGLGLRLIYFSYDVKMKEKGDIPEGYSVSREKKERFSLILESASTNQTSMYLCASSNLLQGYEQYFGPGTRLTVT.

In this sample, this clonotype turned up many times. This sequence joins TRBV5-5 and TRBJ2-5, with 9 bases that match TRBD2. The ends lost 6 bases at V and 2 bases at J; junction bases unmatched: 8. Germline V lookup: CDR1 SGHKS, CDR2 YYEKEE (reference sequence). The CDR3 contains 15 residues. The CDR3 nucleotides are TGTGCCAGCACGATTAGCGGGGGTCCACAAGAGACCCAGTACTTC. Translated: CASTISGGPQETQYF.

The chain couples TRBV11-2 to TRBJ2-5, with unresolved D. Near its end, the DNA agrees better with TRBJ2-7, so the J call may be wrong. The germline V gene encodes CDR1 SGHAT and CDR2 FQNNGV. This CDR3 has 15 amino acids. In DNA, the CDR3 is TGTGCCAGCAGCTTAGTCCCTCAGACGACCCACGAGCAGTACTTC. It translates to CASSLVPQTTHEQYF.

This clonotype was observed many times. The chain uses TRBV7-2 and TRBJ2-7; TRBD1 might be the D (6 bases). The CDR3 consists of 15 residues. Trimming left V 6 bases short and J 0 bases short, with 15 bases between. CDR1 is SGHTA, CDR2 FQGNSA, per germline. The CDR3 sequence is CASSRTAASSYEQYF. The CDR3 DNA sequence: TGTGCCAGCAGTAGGACAGCTGCCTCCTCCTACGAGCAGTACTTC.

This clonotype was found many times. A much larger clone lies one base from this, so it may be a read error. The chain carries TRBV29-1 and TRBJ2-5, with D possibly called TRBD1 or TRBD2 (5 bases each). The DNA end is more similar to TRBJ2-7, so the J call may be wrong. In germline, CDR1 is SQVTM, CDR2 ANQGSEA. The CDR3 is 15 amino acids. DNA of the CDR3: TGCAGCGTTGACTATATCTATAGGGGACCCAACGAGCAGTACTTC. Translating it yields CSVDYIYRGPNEQYF.

This clonotype has just a few counts. The rearrangement uses TRBV20-1 and TRBJ1-5; D remains unclear. Trimming cost V 0 bases and J 5 bases, with 8 bases left between them. Per germline, CDR1 DFQATT and CDR2 SNEGSKA (reference sequence). The CDR3 totals 13 residues. The CDR3, as DNA: TGCAGTGCTAGAGATTCGAGGGATCAGCCCCAGCATTTT. Its protein product is CSARDSRDQPQHF.

This chain joins TRBV7-2 and TRBJ2-5, with D possibly being TRBD1 (6 bases). This CDR3 is 14 amino acids long. Germline-derived CDR1 and CDR2 are SGHTA and FQGNSA. V was trimmed by 4 bases and J by 4 bases, leaving 13 bases between them. The CDR3: CASSSTADRETQYF. The CDR3 DNA reads TGTGCCAGCAGCTCCACTGCGGACAGAGAGACCCAGTACTTC.

This clonotype was counted many times. The chain joins TRBV29-1 to TRBJ2-3, with D unclear. V lost 4 bases and J 1 base, leaving 9 bases between the germline ends. There are 13 residues in the CDR3. Germline V gene lookup returns CDR1 SQVTM and CDR2 ANQGSEA. CDR3 amino acids: CSVGSSGTDTQYF. CDR3 sequence (DNA): TGCAGCGTTGGTAGCTCGGGCACAGATACGCAGTATTTT.

This clonotype appeared a few times. The chain is built from TRBV6-1 and TRBJ2-7; D remains ambiguous. Germline CDR1 is MNHNS and CDR2 is SASEGT. Between the trimmed V and J ends, which lost 2 bases and 9 bases, there was a span of 8 bases. The CDR3 loop spans 11 amino acids. In nucleotides, the CDR3 is TGTGCCAGCAGTGAACCCCACGGGCAGTACTTC. Translation: CASSEPHGQYF.

The chain joins TRBV7-2 to TRBJ2-7; possibly TRBD1 or TRBD2 for D (5 bases each). The V gene lost 5 bases and the J gene lost 7 bases, with 12 bases spanning the gap. Germline V gene lookup returns CDR1 SGHTA and CDR2 FQGNSA. The CDR3 is 12 residues long. CDR3 amino acids: CASSLRDLEQYF. The CDR3 DNA is TGTGCCAGCAGCCTCCGGGACCTTGAGCAGTACTTC.

Concerning this clonotype: One base away lies a much larger clone, so this may be a sequencing read error. V gene TRBV5-1 combines with J gene TRBJ1-2, with D possibly matching TRBD1 (5 bases). Germline lookup yields CDR1 SGHRS and CDR2 YFSETQ. This CDR3 spans 12 amino acids. The CDR3 sequence: CASSLDRRDYAF. As DNA, the CDR3 is TGCGCCAGCAGCTTGGACAGGAGGGACTACGCCTTC. The full variable domain, its missing parts supplied by reference TRBV5-1 and TRBJ1-2, is KAGVTQTPRYLIKTRGQQVTLSCSPISGHRSVSWYQQTPGQGLQFLFEYFSETQRNKGNFPGRFSGRQFSNSRSEMNVSTLELGDSALYLCASSLDRRDYAFGSGTRLTVV.

This clonotype was observed a few times. The chain employs TRBV20-1 and TRBJ1-2; a weak D match, TRBD1 (5 bases). The germline V gene encodes CDR1 DFQATT and CDR2 SNEGSKA (reference sequence). V lost 0 bases to trimming and J lost 2 bases, with 7 bases between them. This CDR3 contains 13 residues. CDR3 in amino acids: CSARDRQNYGYTF. CDR3 in DNA: TGCAGTGCTAGAGATAGACAGAACTATGGCTACACCTTC.

The V and J genes are TRBV4-3 and TRBJ1-3; D is unresolved. V dropped 5 bases and J dropped 4 bases, with 12 bases sitting between them. Germline V CDR1 and CDR2: LGHNA, YSLEER. The CDR3 spans 14 residues. DNA of the CDR3: TGCGCCAGCAGCGAATCAGGTTCAGGAAACACCATATATTTT. Protein: CASSESGSGNTIYF.

The rearrangement links TRBV20-1 to TRBJ2-3; 9 bases align to TRBD2. J was trimmed by 3 bases and V by 2 bases; bases with no gene match: 3. Looked up from germline, CDR1 is DFQATT and CDR2 is SNEGSKA (reference sequence). There are 14 residues in the CDR3. The CDR3 DNA sequence: TGCAGTGCTAGATGGCTAGCGGGGACAGATACGCAGTATTTT. It specifies CSARWLAGTDTQYF.

This sequence joins TRBV14 and TRBJ2-1; D might be TRBD2 (5 bases). V lost 1 base and J lost 10, with 17 bases in between. Germline-derived CDR1 and CDR2 are SGHDN and FVKESK. CDR3 size: 15 residues. CDR3 DNA: TGTGCCAGCAGCCAAGGGAGAGGGAGTTCCTACGAGCAGTTCTTC. Its translation: CASSQGRGSSYEQFF.

This clonotype showed up many times. The rearrangement links TRBV12-3 or TRBV12-4 to TRBJ1-5; 7 nucleotides agree with TRBD1. The CDR3 is 14 amino acids. The ends lost 6 bases at V and 2 bases at J; junction bases unmatched: 4. The CDR3 loop reads CASRTQGGNQPQHF. Written as DNA, the CDR3 is TGTGCCAGCAGGACTCAGGGGGGCAATCAGCCCCAGCATTTT.

This clonotype appeared a few times. The rearrangement links TRBV6-2 or TRBV6-3 to TRBJ2-1, with a tentative D call TRBD1 (5 bases). Trimming pared 3 bases from V and 9 bases from J, leaving 15 bases between. CDR1 and CDR2 (germline): MNHEY, SVGEGT. This CDR3 spans 14 amino acids. CDR3 nucleotide sequence: TGTGCCAGCAGTTATAGGGCAGGGTCGGGTGAGCAGTTCTTC. It is translated as CASSYRAGSGEQFF.

In its sample, this clonotype was seen many times. This sequence joins TRBV4-3 and TRBJ2-7; 7 bases are a match to TRBD2. This CDR3 contains 17 residues. J lost 5 bases, V lost 2 bases, and 15 bases had no gene match. Germline V gene data show CDR1 as LGHNA and CDR2 as YSLEER. The CDR3 nucleotides read TGCGCCAGCAGCCAAACGAGAGCGCCCGGACTAGGGGACGAGCAGTACTTC. Translation: CASSQTRAPGLGDEQYF.

As to this clonotype: A much larger clone is a single base away; this may be a read error. The V gene is TRBV20-1, the J gene TRBJ2-1, with D tentatively TRBD1 (6 bases). The assigned J gene may be wrong: the sequence end matches TRBJ2-7 better. This CDR3 is 12 amino acids long. Per germline, CDR1 DFQATT and CDR2 SNEGSKA (reference sequence). The CDR3 reads CSASQGYNEQYF. CDR3 nucleotides: TGCAGTGCTAGCCAGGGGTACAATGAGCAGTACTTC.

In regard to this clonotype: A much larger clonotype is one base distant, so this may be a read error. The rearrangement joins TRBV9 to TRBJ2-2; the D call may be TRBD1 or TRBD2 (5 bases each). This CDR3 is 16 amino acids long. Germline lookup yields CDR1 SGDLS and CDR2 YYNGEE. This chain's CDR3 is CASSVSQGTTFGERFF. Here the CDR3 DNA reads TGTGCCAGCAGCGTTTCTCAGGGTACAACTTTCGGGGAGCGGTTTTTT.

The chain joins TRBV5-1 to TRBJ1-4, with D possibly being TRBD1 (6 bases). Germline V gives CDR1 SGHRS, CDR2 YFSETQ. There are 14 residues in the CDR3. The V and J ends lost 2 bases and 7 bases respectively, with 12 bases between them. CDR3 coding DNA: TGCGCCAGCAGCTTCAGGGGCAGTAGTGAAAAACTGTTTTTT. Its translation is CASSFRGSSEKLFF.

This clonotype appeared many times. This chain links TRBV7-6 with TRBJ2-7; TRBD2 matches at 9 bases. Unmatched junction bases numbered 10, after V lost 5 bases and J lost 2 bases. Germline V lookup: CDR1 SGHVS, CDR2 FNYEAQ. The CDR3 is 16 amino acids. This chain's CDR3 is CASSTGSGGLTYEQYF. CDR3 nucleotide sequence: TGTGCCAGCAGCACTGGTAGCGGGGGTCTGACCTACGAGCAGTACTTC.